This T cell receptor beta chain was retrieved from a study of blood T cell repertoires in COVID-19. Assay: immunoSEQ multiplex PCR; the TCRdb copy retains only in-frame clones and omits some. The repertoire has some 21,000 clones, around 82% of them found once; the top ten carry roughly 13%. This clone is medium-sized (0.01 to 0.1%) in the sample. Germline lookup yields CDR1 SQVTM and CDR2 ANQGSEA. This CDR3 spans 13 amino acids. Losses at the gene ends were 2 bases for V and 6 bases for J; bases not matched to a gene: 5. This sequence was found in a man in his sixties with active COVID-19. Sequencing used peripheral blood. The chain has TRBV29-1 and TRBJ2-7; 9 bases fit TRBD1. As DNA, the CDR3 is TGCAGCGTTGAACTTACAGGGGGCATCGAGCAGTACTTC. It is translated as CSVELTGGIEQYF.